These T cell receptor beta chains were read from a single sample in a study of blood T cells in healthy people across ages. Using its own MiXCR run on the 5' RACE reads, TCRdb lists one record per CDR3 protein. The sample consists of hundreds of thousands of distinct CDR3 sequences, 56% of them appearing once. The source material was blood. Source of these receptors: a man aged 35-49 years in good health. The CDR3 runs from the conserved cysteine through the conserved F or W. D genes are given only for firm matches. A clone size is listed for some rows: how often the clone was seen (once, few, many), or a class if it is expanded.

J: TRBJ2-1; V: TRBV20-1; D: NA; size: NA; DNA: TGCAGTGCTAGAGATCTCTTGGGAGTGAGGGCTTACAATGAGCAGTTCTTC; CDR3: CSARDLLGVRAYNEQFF
J: TRBJ2-3; V: TRBV6-1; D: NA; size: few; DNA: TGTGCCAGCAGTGAAATGGTGGGACTCCTCACGGGAACGCAGTATTTT; CDR3: CASSEMVGLLTGTQYF
J: TRBJ1-1; V: TRBV6-1; D: NA; size: few; DNA: TGTGCCAGCAACGAGCGGAACACTGAAGCTTTCTTT; CDR3: CASNERNTEAFF
J: TRBJ2-5; V: TRBV20-1; D: NA; size: few; DNA: TGCAGTGCTAGGGCCCCCGGGGAGACCCAGTACTTC; CDR3: CSARAPGETQYF
J: TRBJ2-7; V: TRBV20-1; D: TRBD2; size: NA; DNA: TGCAGTGCTCGGATAGCGGGGGTCGGCGAGCAGTACTTC; CDR3: CSARIAGVGEQYF
J: TRBJ1-1; V: TRBV14; D: NA; size: many; DNA: TGTGCCAGCAGCCAAGAGCTCCAGGGAAGTGCTTTCTTT; CDR3: CASSQELQGSAFF
J: TRBJ2-7; V: TRBV29-1; D: NA; size: many; DNA: TGCAGCGTTGGGGGAGACATCTACGAGCAGTACTTC; CDR3: CSVGGDIYEQYF
J: TRBJ2-3; V: TRBV7-2; D: TRBD2; size: many; DNA: TGTGCCAGCAGCTTAGGACCTAGCGGGAGTGCAGATACGCAGTATTTT; CDR3: CASSLGPSGSADTQYF
J: TRBJ2-1; V: TRBV4-2; D: NA; size: NA; DNA: TGTGCCAGCAGCCAAGCACCCATCTGGAGCAGTTCCAATGAGCAGTTCTTC; CDR3: CASSQAPIWSSSNEQFF
J: TRBJ1-2; V: TRBV28; D: NA; size: NA; DNA: TGTGCCGGCCTACAGGGTCTATATGGCTACACCTTC; CDR3: CAGLQGLYGYTF
J: TRBJ2-4; V: TRBV7-2; D: NA; size: NA; DNA: TGTGCCAGCAGCTTGGAAGGGGTTGGGACCAAAAACATTCAGTACTTC; CDR3: CASSLEGVGTKNIQYF
J: TRBJ2-5; V: TRBV18; D: NA; size: few; DNA: TGTGCCAGCTCACGTAAGAGGGCTCCTTTATCAGAGACCCAGTACTTC; CDR3: CASSRKRAPLSETQYF
J: TRBJ2-4; V: TRBV7-6; D: NA; size: few; DNA: TGTGCCAGCAGCTCGCTCGGGGTCGGAAGCATTCAGTACTTC; CDR3: CASSSLGVGSIQYF
J: TRBJ2-7; V: TRBV4-1; D: TRBD2; size: NA; DNA: TGCGCCAGCAGCCAAGACCAGCGGAGCGGGAGTTACGAGCAGTACTTC; CDR3: CASSQDQRSGSYEQYF
J: TRBJ2-5; V: TRBV10-3; D: NA; size: few; DNA: TGTGCCATCAGTGGGTCCCAATCTACTTCGGGGGAGACCCAGTACTTC; CDR3: CAISGSQSTSGETQYF
J: TRBJ2-4; V: TRBV3-1; D: NA; size: NA; DNA: TGTGCCAGCAGCCAGGTTTCCCAAAACATTCAGTACTTC; CDR3: CASSQVSQNIQYF
J: TRBJ2-6; V: TRBV7-2; D: NA; size: NA; DNA: TGTGCCAGCAGCTCCCTCCAGCTATCAGGGGCCAACGTCCTGACTTTC; CDR3: CASSSLQLSGANVLTF
J: TRBJ1-1; V: TRBV20-1; D: NA; size: NA; DNA: TGCAGTGCTAGAACAGTGGGGGAAGCTTTCTTT; CDR3: CSARTVGEAFF
J: TRBJ2-2; V: TRBV9; D: NA; size: few; DNA: TGTGCCAGCAGCCCCTCGTGGGGGGCCGGGACCGGGGAGCTGTTTTTT; CDR3: CASSPSWGAGTGELFF
J: TRBJ2-1; V: TRBV7-3; D: TRBD1; size: few; DNA: TGTGCCAGCAGCCCACTTAGGGGGCCCTACAATGAGCAGTTCTTC; CDR3: CASSPLRGPYNEQFF
J: TRBJ2-6; V: TRBV27; D: NA; size: NA; DNA: TGTGCCAGCAGTTTTTTATTCTCTGGGGCCAACGTCCTGACTTTC; CDR3: CASSFLFSGANVLTF
J: TRBJ1-4; V: TRBV7-9; D: NA; size: NA; DNA: TGTGCCAGCACCCCGGGGAGGAGTAATGAAAAACTGTTTTTT; CDR3: CASTPGRSNEKLFF
J: TRBJ2-5; V: TRBV29-1; D: TRBD1; size: few; DNA: TGCAGCGTTGAACTGGACAGGGGTTTCCAAGAGACCCAGTACTTC; CDR3: CSVELDRGFQETQYF
J: TRBJ2-7; V: TRBV9; D: NA; size: NA; DNA: TGTGCCAACAGCGTAGCTAGGGCAGGCAACGAGCAGTACTTC; CDR3: CANSVARAGNEQYF
J: TRBJ2-5; V: TRBV4-1; D: NA; size: NA; DNA: TGCGCCAGCAGCCAAGTAGTTTCCTGGGGAGAGACCCAGTACTTC; CDR3: CASSQVVSWGETQYF
J: TRBJ2-7; V: TRBV18; D: NA; size: NA; DNA: TGTGCCAGCTCATCGATCCAGGACTACGAGCAGTACTTC; CDR3: CASSSIQDYEQYF
J: TRBJ2-1; V: TRBV7-9; D: TRBD1; size: NA; DNA: TGTGCCAGCACCCAACCCACACTACAGGGGTACATAGTAGAGACCCAGTTCTTC; CDR3: CASTQPTLQGYIVETQFF
J: TRBJ2-4; V: TRBV7-2; D: NA; size: few; DNA: TGTGCCAGCACTGGAGAGGTGTCGGGTCCGAACATTCAGTACTTC; CDR3: CASTGEVSGPNIQYF
J: TRBJ1-2; V: TRBV25-1; D: NA; size: NA; DNA: TGTGCCAGCGCCCGACAGGAAAGTCGCTATGGCTACACCTTC; CDR3: CASARQESRYGYTF
J: TRBJ2-5; V: TRBV4-3; D: NA; size: once; DNA: TGCGCCAGCAGCCAATGGGTCGGACAAGAGACCCAGTACTTC; CDR3: CASSQWVGQETQYF
J: TRBJ2-4; V: TRBV6-2/TRBV6-3; D: NA; size: NA; DNA: TGTGCCAGCAGTTACTTGGGCGTGAGCGGGCCCAAAAACATTCAGTACTTC; CDR3: CASSYLGVSGPKNIQYF
J: TRBJ2-1; V: TRBV7-6; D: TRBD2; size: NA; DNA: TGTGCCAGCAGCTTCCTAGCGGGAAGGGCCTCCTACAATGAGCAGTTCTTC; CDR3: CASSFLAGRASYNEQFF
J: TRBJ1-6; V: TRBV27; D: NA; size: NA; DNA: TGTGCCAGCAGTTTAAACGATTATAATTCACCCCTCCACTTT; CDR3: CASSLNDYNSPLHF
J: TRBJ2-7; V: TRBV27; D: TRBD1; size: NA; DNA: TGTGCCAGCAGTTTGACCTACGGACAGGCCCATTACAATGAGCAGTACTTC; CDR3: CASSLTYGQAHYNEQYF
J: TRBJ2-7; V: TRBV28; D: TRBD1; size: many; DNA: TGTGCCAGCAGTTGGACAGGCTACGAGCAGTACTTC; CDR3: CASSWTGYEQYF
J: TRBJ1-2; V: TRBV6-5; D: NA; size: few; DNA: TGTGCCAGCAGTTCGAAACAGGGAATCTATGGCTACACCTTC; CDR3: CASSSKQGIYGYTF
J: TRBJ2-1; V: TRBV7-2; D: TRBD1; size: NA; DNA: TGTGCCAGCAGCCTTCAGGGGGCGTCTCCAGGTGAGCAGTTCTTC; CDR3: CASSLQGASPGEQFF
J: TRBJ2-1; V: TRBV7-9; D: NA; size: NA; DNA: TGTACCAGCAGCTTAAGCGGAGGGATCTACAATGAGCAGTTCTTC; CDR3: CTSSLSGGIYNEQFF
J: TRBJ1-1; V: TRBV29-1; D: NA; size: few; DNA: TGCAGCGTCATCGGAGGAGGGGGAGCTTTCTTT; CDR3: CSVIGGGGAFF
J: TRBJ2-6; V: TRBV6-5; D: TRBD1; size: few; DNA: TGTGCCAGCAGTTACTCTGGACAGGGTTTGTCTGGGGCCAACGTCCTGACTTTC; CDR3: CASSYSGQGLSGANVLTF
J: TRBJ2-7; V: TRBV20-1; D: TRBD2; size: NA; DNA: TGCAGTGCTAGAGATCTAGCGGGAGGGCCATACGAGCAGTACTTC; CDR3: CSARDLAGGPYEQYF
J: TRBJ2-5; V: TRBV6-2/TRBV6-3; D: TRBD2; size: NA; DNA: TGTGCCAGCATCGGGACTAGCGGAGAGACCCAGTACTTC; CDR3: CASIGTSGETQYF
J: TRBJ2-3; V: TRBV7-6; D: TRBD1; size: NA; DNA: TGTGCCAGCAGCTTAGGGTCGGGACAGGGCACAGATACGCAGTATTTT; CDR3: CASSLGSGQGTDTQYF
J: TRBJ1-2; V: TRBV7-2; D: TRBD1; size: NA; DNA: TGTGCCAGCAGCCTAGAGGACAGGGAATATGGCTACACCTTC; CDR3: CASSLEDREYGYTF
J: TRBJ2-4; V: TRBV7-6; D: NA; size: NA; DNA: TGTGCCAGCAGTCAAGAGGCGGGAGCCAAAAACATTCAGTACTTC; CDR3: CASSQEAGAKNIQYF
J: TRBJ2-7; V: TRBV28; D: TRBD1; size: NA; DNA: TGTGCCACTGCCATCGGGACAGGGGTTTACGAGCAGTACTTC; CDR3: CATAIGTGVYEQYF
J: TRBJ2-5; V: TRBV7-6; D: TRBD1; size: NA; DNA: TGTGCCAGCTCAAAAGGGACAGGGGGGGAGACCCAGTACTTC; CDR3: CASSKGTGGETQYF
J: TRBJ2-7; V: TRBV6-5; D: TRBD1; size: NA; DNA: TGTGCCAGCAGCTCCGGGACAGGGATGTACGAGCAGTACTTC; CDR3: CASSSGTGMYEQYF
J: TRBJ1-2; V: TRBV24-1; D: NA; size: NA; DNA: TGTGCCACCAGTGACCCCCTCGGGAGAAACGGCAACTATGGCTACACCTTC; CDR3: CATSDPLGRNGNYGYTF
J: TRBJ2-7; V: TRBV3-1; D: NA; size: NA; DNA: TGTGCCAGCAGCGGGTCACGGGAGCAGTACTTC; CDR3: CASSGSREQYF
J: TRBJ2-7; V: TRBV12-3/TRBV12-4; D: NA; size: NA; DNA: TGTGCCAGCAGTTTATCGGGGTGGCGCTACGAGCAGTACTTC; CDR3: CASSLSGWRYEQYF
J: TRBJ2-6; V: TRBV20-1; D: NA; size: NA; DNA: TGCAGTGCTAGGAGAGCGCGCTCTGGGGCCAACGTCCTGACTTTC; CDR3: CSARRARSGANVLTF
J: TRBJ2-1; V: TRBV7-9; D: NA; size: few; DNA: TGTGCCAGCAGCTTAGCGGACATCAATGAGCAGTTCTTC; CDR3: CASSLADINEQFF
J: TRBJ1-2; V: TRBV28; D: NA; size: once; DNA: TGTGCCAGCAGTTTAGGCAGCCCAACTGGCTACACCTTC; CDR3: CASSLGSPTGYTF
J: TRBJ1-1; V: TRBV3-1; D: NA; size: NA; DNA: TGTGCCAGCAGCCCAATATCCACATACAACACTGAAGCTTTCTTT; CDR3: CASSPISTYNTEAFF
J: TRBJ1-2; V: TRBV6-6; D: NA; size: NA; DNA: TGTGCCAGCAGGAAAGGACGAGGGGCAGAGGATGGCTACACCTTC; CDR3: CASRKGRGAEDGYTF
J: TRBJ2-7; V: TRBV6-5; D: TRBD1; size: once; DNA: TGTGCCAGCAGTGACTCGGGACAGGGACCCCCCTACGAGCAGTACTTC; CDR3: CASSDSGQGPPYEQYF
J: TRBJ2-1; V: TRBV20-1; D: TRBD2; size: NA; DNA: TGCAGTGCTGACGCAGGACTAGCGGGGTACAATGAGCAGTTCTTC; CDR3: CSADAGLAGYNEQFF